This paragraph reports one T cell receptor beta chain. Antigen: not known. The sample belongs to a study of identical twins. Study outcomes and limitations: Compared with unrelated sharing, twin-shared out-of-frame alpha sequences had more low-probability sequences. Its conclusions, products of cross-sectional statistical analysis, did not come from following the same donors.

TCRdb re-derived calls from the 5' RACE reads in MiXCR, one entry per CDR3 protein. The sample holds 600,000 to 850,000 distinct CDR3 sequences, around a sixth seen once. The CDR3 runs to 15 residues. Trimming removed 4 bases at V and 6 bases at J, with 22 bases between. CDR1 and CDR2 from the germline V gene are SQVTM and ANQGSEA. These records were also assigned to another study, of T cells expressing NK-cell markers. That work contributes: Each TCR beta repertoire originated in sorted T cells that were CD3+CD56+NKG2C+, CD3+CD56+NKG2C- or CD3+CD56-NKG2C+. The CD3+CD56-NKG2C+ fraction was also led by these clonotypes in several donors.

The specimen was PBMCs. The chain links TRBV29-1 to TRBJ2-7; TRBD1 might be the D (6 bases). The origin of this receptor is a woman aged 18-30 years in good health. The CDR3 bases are TGCAGCGTTGGCCCACCAGGGGCAGGGGAAGGCGAGCAGTACTTC. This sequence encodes CSVGPPGAGEGEQYF.